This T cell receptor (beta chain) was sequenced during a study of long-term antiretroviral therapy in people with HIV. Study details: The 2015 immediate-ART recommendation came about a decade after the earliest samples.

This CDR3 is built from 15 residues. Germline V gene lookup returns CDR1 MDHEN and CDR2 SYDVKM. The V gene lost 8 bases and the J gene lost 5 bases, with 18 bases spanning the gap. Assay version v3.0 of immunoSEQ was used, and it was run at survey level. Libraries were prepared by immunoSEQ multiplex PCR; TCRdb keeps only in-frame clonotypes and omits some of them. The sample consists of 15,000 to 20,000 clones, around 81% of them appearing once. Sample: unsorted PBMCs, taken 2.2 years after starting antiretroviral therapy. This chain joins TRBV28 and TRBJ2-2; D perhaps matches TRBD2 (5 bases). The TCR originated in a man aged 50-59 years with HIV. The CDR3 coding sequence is TGTGCCAGCCGCGGCCGGGTCGGAGGAACCGGGGAGCTGTTTTTT. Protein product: CASRGRVGGTGELFF.